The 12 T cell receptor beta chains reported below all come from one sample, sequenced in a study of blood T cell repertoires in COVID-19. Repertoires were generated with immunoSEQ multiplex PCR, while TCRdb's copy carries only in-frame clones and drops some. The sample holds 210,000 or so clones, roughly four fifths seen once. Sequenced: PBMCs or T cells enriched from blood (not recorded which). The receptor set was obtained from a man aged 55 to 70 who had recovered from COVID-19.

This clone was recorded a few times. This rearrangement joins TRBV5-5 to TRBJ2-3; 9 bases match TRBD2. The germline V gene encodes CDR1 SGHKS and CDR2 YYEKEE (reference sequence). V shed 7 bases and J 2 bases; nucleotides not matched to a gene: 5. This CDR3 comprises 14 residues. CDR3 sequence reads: CASRLAGNTDTQYF. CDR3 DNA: TGTGCCAGCCGGCTAGCGGGGAACACAGATACGCAGTATTTT.

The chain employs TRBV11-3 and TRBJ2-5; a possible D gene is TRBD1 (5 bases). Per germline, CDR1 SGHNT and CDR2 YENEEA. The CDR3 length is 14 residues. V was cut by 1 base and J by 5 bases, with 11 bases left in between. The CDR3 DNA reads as TGTGCCAGCAGCTTAGGCAGGGCCGGTGAGACCCAGTACTTC. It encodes CASSLGRAGETQYF.

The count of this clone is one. The DNA of the CDR3 is TGTGCCAGCTCGCCTCAAATGCGGGAAGAGACCCAGTACTTC. Protein: CASSPQMREETQYF. V and J are TRBV18 and TRBJ2-5, with D perhaps TRBD2 (5 bases). Germline CDR1 reads KGHSH; CDR2 reads LQKENI. V gave up 6 bases and J gave up 3 bases, with 14 bases separating them. This CDR3 is built from 14 residues.

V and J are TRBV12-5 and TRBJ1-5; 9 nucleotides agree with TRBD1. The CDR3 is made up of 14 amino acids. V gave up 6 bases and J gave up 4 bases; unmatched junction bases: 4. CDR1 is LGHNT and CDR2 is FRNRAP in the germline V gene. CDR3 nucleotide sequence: TGTGCTAGTGGGCGCGGGACAGGGAATCAGCCCCAGCATTTT. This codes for CASGRGTGNQPQHF.

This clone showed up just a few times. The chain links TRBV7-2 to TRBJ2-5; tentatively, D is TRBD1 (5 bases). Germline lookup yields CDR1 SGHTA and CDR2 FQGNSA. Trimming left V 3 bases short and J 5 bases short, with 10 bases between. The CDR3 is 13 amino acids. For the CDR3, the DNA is TGTGCCAGCAGCTTCGGACAAGGGGAGACCCAGTACTTC. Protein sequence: CASSFGQGETQYF.

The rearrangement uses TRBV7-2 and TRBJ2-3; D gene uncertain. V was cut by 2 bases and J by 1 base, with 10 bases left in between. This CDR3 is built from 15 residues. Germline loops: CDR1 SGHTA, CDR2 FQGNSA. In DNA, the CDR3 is TGTGCCAGCAGCTTAAATACGGTTCGCACAGATACGCAGTATTTT. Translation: CASSLNTVRTDTQYF.

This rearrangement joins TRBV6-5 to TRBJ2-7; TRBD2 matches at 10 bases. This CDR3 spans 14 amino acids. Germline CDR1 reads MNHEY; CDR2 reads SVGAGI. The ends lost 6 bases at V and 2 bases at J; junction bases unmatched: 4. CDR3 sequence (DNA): TGTGCCAGCAGATCGAGCGGGGGGGCCTACGAGCAGTACTTC. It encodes CASRSSGGAYEQYF.

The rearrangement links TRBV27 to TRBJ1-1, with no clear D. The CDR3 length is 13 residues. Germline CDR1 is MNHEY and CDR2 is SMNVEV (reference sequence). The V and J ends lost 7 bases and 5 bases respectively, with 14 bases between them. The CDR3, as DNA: TGTGCCAGCATCCCACTGGGGAGGACTGAAGCTTTCTTT. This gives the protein CASIPLGRTEAFF.

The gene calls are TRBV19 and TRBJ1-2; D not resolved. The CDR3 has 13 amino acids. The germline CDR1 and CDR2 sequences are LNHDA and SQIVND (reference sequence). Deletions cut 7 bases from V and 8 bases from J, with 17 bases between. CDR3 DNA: TGTGCCAGTACCTCACGGCCCGGGGAAGGCTACACCTTC. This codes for CASTSRPGEGYTF.

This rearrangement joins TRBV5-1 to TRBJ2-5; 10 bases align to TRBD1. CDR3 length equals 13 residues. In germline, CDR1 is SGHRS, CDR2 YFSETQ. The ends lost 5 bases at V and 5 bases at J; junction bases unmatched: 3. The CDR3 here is CASRWTGGETQYF. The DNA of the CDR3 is TGCGCCAGCAGGTGGACAGGGGGGGAGACCCAGTACTTC.

CDR3 nucleotides: TGCGCCAGCAGCTTGGGCCCCTCCGAGAATAACTATGGCTACACCTTC. This gives the protein CASSLGPSENNYGYTF. V and J are TRBV5-1 and TRBJ1-2; D gene ambiguous. CDR1 SGHRS and CDR2 YFSETQ come from the germline V gene. There are 16 residues in the CDR3. The germline V and J ends were trimmed by 0 bases and 1 base, with 13 bases remaining between them.

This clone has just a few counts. Here the CDR3 reads CSASYLGQASEQYF. For the CDR3, the DNA is TGCAGTGCTAGTTATCTCGGACAGGCCTCTGAGCAGTACTTC. The rearrangement uses TRBV20-1 and TRBJ2-7, with TRBD1 identical over 7 bases. J lost 7 bases, V lost 3 bases, and 12 bases had no gene match. The CDR3 contains 14 residues. Germline V gene sequence: CDR1 DFQATT, CDR2 SNEGSKA (reference sequence).